Shown below are 4 T cell receptor beta chains from a single sample sequenced in a study of response to subunit inactivated influenza vaccine. TCRdb recomputed calls from the RT-PCR reads with MiXCR, one row per CDR3 protein. The table lists roughly 650,000 distinct CDR3 sequences, 13% to 15% of them singletons. The source was PBMCs from blood, collected around 15 days before vaccination. These TCRs come from a man between 50 and 59 years old who received an inactivated influenza vaccine.

CDR3 amino acids: CASSVGFSNYEQYF. The CDR3 nucleotides are TGTGCCAGCAGTGTGGGATTCTCGAACTACGAGCAGTACTTC. The chain joins TRBV2 to TRBJ2-7, with D hard to call. V lost 4 bases and J 3 bases, leaving 13 bases between the germline ends. The length of the CDR3 is 14 residues. Per the germline V gene, CDR1 is SNHLY and CDR2 is FYNNEI.

This clonotype showed up just a few times. The chain is built from TRBV20-1 and TRBJ2-1; 9 bases agree with TRBD2. V shed 0 bases, J shed 7 bases, and the junction held 10 bases outside the gene matches. This CDR3 comprises 16 residues. Germline CDR1 is DFQATT and CDR2 is SNEGSKA (reference sequence). The CDR3 reads CSARDLGSGRRNEQFF. The CDR3 DNA reads TGCAGTGCTAGAGATCTAGGTAGCGGGAGAAGGAATGAGCAGTTCTTC.

This clonotype was counted between two and nine times. The chain recombines TRBV2 with TRBJ2-1; 10 nucleotides match TRBD2. CDR1 and CDR2 (germline): SNHLY, FYNNEI. V lost 7 bases, J lost 3 bases, and 6 bases stayed unmatched. The CDR3 has 15 residues. As DNA, the CDR3 is TGTGCCAGCATCCCCCCTAGCGGGAGCTACAATGAGCAGTTCTTC. This translates into CASIPPSGSYNEQFF. Full variable domain (missing parts from reference TRBV2 and TRBJ2-1): EPEVTQTPSHQVTQMGQEVILRCVPISNHLYFYWYRQILGQKVEFLVSFYNNEISEKSEIFDDQFSVERPDGSNFTLKIRSTKLEDSAMYFCASIPPSGSYNEQFFGPGTRLTVL.

The V gene is TRBV7-2, the J gene TRBJ1-6; D gene unclear. CDR3 length: 15 residues. The ends were cut back, 2 bases at V and 8 bases at J, with 13 bases in the middle. Germline V CDR1 and CDR2: SGHTA, FQGNSA. CDR3 amino acids: CASSLRGSDHSPLHF. CDR3 nucleotide sequence: TGTGCCAGCAGCTTAAGAGGCAGCGACCATTCACCCCTCCACTTT.